The T cell receptor (beta chain) described here comes from a study of blood T cells in healthy people across ages. Study-wide results and caveats: Bulk PBMC profiling left naive and antigen-experienced comparisons inconclusive. Correlation between TCR beta diversity and naive T cell percentage was strong. Diversity of TCR beta per million T cells declined in a roughly linear way with age.

Through a sample-barcoded 5' primer and a J-beta primer mix, a second PCR was run for roughly 6 to 11 cycles. In TCRdb, the 5' RACE reads were re-called with MiXCR into one record per CDR3 protein. The sample carries approximately 940,000 distinct CDR3 sequences, under 50% recorded once. On this clonotype itself: What it binds is not known.

This TCR derives from a young man in good health. Sample: blood.

DNA of the CDR3: TGTGCCAGCAGCCTACGGGGGGCCCCCCAAGAGACCCAGTACTTC. This sequence encodes CASSLRGAPQETQYF. The chain combines TRBV9 with TRBJ2-7; the D gene is possibly TRBD2 (7 bases). The J call is doubtful: the DNA matches TRBJ2-5 better. Per the germline V gene, CDR1 is SGDLS and CDR2 is YYNGEE. This CDR3 comprises 15 residues.